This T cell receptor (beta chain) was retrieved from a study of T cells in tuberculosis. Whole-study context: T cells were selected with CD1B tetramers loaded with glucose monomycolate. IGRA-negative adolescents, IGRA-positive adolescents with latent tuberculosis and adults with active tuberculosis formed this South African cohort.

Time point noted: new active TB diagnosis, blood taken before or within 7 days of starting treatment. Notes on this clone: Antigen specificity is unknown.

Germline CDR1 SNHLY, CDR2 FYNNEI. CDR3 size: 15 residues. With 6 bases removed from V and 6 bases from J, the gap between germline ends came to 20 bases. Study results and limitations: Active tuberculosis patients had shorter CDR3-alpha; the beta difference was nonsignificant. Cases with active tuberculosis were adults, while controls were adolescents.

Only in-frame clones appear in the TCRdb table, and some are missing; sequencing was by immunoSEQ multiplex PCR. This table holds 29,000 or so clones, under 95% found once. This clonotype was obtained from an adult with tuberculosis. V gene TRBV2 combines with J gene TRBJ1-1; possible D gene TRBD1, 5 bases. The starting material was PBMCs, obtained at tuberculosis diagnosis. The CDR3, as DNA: TGTGCCAGCAGGGCGGGGGTGACGGGGAGGGCTGAAGCTTTCTTT. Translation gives CASRAGVTGRAEAFF.